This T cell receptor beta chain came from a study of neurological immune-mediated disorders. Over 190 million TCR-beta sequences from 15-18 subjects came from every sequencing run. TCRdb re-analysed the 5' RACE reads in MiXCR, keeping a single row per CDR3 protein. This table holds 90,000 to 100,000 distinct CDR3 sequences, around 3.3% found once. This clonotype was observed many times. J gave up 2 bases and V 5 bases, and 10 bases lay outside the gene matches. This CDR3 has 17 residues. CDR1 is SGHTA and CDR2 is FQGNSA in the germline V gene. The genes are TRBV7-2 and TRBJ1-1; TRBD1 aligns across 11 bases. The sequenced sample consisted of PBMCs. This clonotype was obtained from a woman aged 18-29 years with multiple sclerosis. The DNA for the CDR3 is TGTGCCAGCAGCGTAGGGACAGGGGGACGCGGTAACACTGAAGCTTTCTTT. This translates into CASSVGTGGRGNTEAFF. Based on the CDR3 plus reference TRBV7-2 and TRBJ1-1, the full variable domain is GAGVSQSPSNKVTEKGKDVELRCDPISGHTALYWYRQSLGQGLEFLIYFQGNSAPDKSGLPSDRFSAERTGGSVSTLTIQRTQQEDSAVYLCASSVGTGGRGNTEAFFGQGTRLTVV.